Each of the 26 T cell receptor beta chains below was sequenced from the same sample in a study of PD-1 blockade in classical Hodgkin lymphoma. All trial patients relapsed after autologous stem cell transplantation. The repertoire was sequenced with immunoSEQ multiplex PCR; TCRdb's copy has only in-frame clones and lacks some. The sample has around 30,000 clones; more than 60% are singletons. This sample comprised peripheral blood mononuclear cells (PBMCs), obtained before the second cycle of nivolumab. The source is a human donor with classical Hodgkin lymphoma.

This clone was detected once. V usage is TRBV6-5 and J usage is TRBJ1-2; 7 bases map to TRBD1. The V gene end was trimmed by 8 bases and the J gene end by 8 bases; junction bases not matched to a gene: 14. Germline V gene data show CDR1 as MNHEY and CDR2 as SVGAGI. The CDR3 is made up of 14 amino acids. The CDR3 DNA sequence: TGTGCCAGCTCCGGAAAGGGGGCGTCTAGCGGCTACACCTTC. Its translation: CASSGKGASSGYTF.

This clone occurred a few times. The rearrangement joins TRBV6-1 to TRBJ1-4, with 7 bases that match TRBD1. In germline, CDR1 is MNHNS, CDR2 SASEGT. The CDR3 length is 13 residues. V shed 8 bases and J 5 bases; nucleotides not matched to a gene: 5. The CDR3 spells CASEGARNEKLFF. The CDR3 DNA reads as TGTGCCAGCGAGGGGGCGCGAAATGAAAAACTGTTTTTT.

The CDR3 reads CASSAPSDRGGEQYF. In DNA form, the CDR3 reads TGTGCCAGCAGTGCCCCTTCGGACAGGGGAGGCGAGCAGTACTTC. The chain recombines TRBV2 with TRBJ2-7; 9 bases map to TRBD1. Per germline, CDR1 SNHLY and CDR2 FYNNEI. There are 15 residues in the CDR3. Trimming at V came to 4 bases and at J to 6 bases, leaving 10 bases not matched to a gene.

The chain employs TRBV19 and TRBJ1-1, with a weak D call TRBD1 (5 bases). The CDR3 covers 14 residues. V was shortened by 5 bases and J by 3 bases, with 13 bases between the two germline ends. CDR1 and CDR2 from the germline V gene are LNHDA and SQIVND (reference sequence). The chain's CDR3 is CASSWGMWDTEAFF. Written as DNA, the CDR3 is TGTGCCAGTAGTTGGGGGATGTGGGACACTGAAGCTTTCTTT.

This clone was observed a few times. The J gene is TRBJ1-5, the V gene TRBV6-1; D call uncertain. Trimming took off 3 bases at V and 0 bases at J, with 6 bases between the two ends. CDR3 length: 14 amino acids. Germline CDR1 MNHNS, CDR2 SASEGT. The CDR3 DNA reads as TGTGCCAGCAGTGAGAACTATAGCAATCAGCCCCAGCATTTT. As protein: CASSENYSNQPQHF.

The V gene is TRBV7-2, the J gene TRBJ2-3; D is perhaps TRBD2 (6 bases). CDR3 length: 12 amino acids. V lost 3 bases, J lost 6 bases, and 7 bases lay in between. CDR1 and CDR2 (germline): SGHTA, FQGNSA. CDR3 protein: CASSFLADTQYF. As DNA, the CDR3 is TGTGCCAGCAGCTTCCTAGCGGATACGCAGTATTTT.

This chain links TRBV14 with TRBJ1-2; the match to TRBD1 covers 7 bases. The trim removed 9 bases at V and 1 base at J, leaving 5 bases unmatched. Germline loops: CDR1 SGHDN, CDR2 FVKESK. CDR3 length: 13 amino acids. The CDR3 DNA reads as TGTGCCAGTTTAGGACAGGTTAACTATGGCTACACCTTC. Amino acid sequence: CASLGQVNYGYTF.

V and J are TRBV7-6 and TRBJ2-3, with D tentatively TRBD2 (7 bases). Trimming took off 5 bases at V and 4 bases at J, with 16 bases between the two ends. Germline V gives CDR1 SGHVS, CDR2 FNYEAQ. The CDR3 loop spans 15 amino acids. CDR3 sequence reads: CASSALGGAADTQYF. In nucleotides, the CDR3 is TGTGCCAGCAGCGCCTTGGGGGGGGCCGCAGATACGCAGTATTTT.

The chain employs TRBV15 and TRBJ2-5; 9 bases line up with TRBD2. This CDR3 spans 16 amino acids. CDR1 is LNHNV, CDR2 YYDKDF, per germline (reference sequence). J was trimmed by 4 bases and V by 0 bases; bases with no gene match: 6. In nucleotides, the CDR3 is TGTGCCACCAGCAGAGATCTGGCGGGGGGGATAGAGACCCAGTACTTC. Amino acids: CATSRDLAGGIETQYF.

The rearrangement uses TRBV7-2 and TRBJ2-4; 7 bases line up with TRBD2. The trim removed 0 bases at V and 7 bases at J, leaving 3 bases unmatched. Germline CDR1 reads SGHTA; CDR2 reads FQGNSA. The CDR3 is 14 residues long. In nucleotides, the CDR3 is TGTGCCAGCAGCTTAGCGGGGGGGATCAACATTCAGTACTTC. Amino acid sequence: CASSLAGGINIQYF.

As regards this clone: The junction and the germline gene differ at one end; a read error may be behind it. V is TRBV7-7 and J is TRBJ2-5, with D possibly being TRBD1 (6 bases). The CDR3 loop spans 14 amino acids. CDR1 and CDR2 from the germline V gene are SSHAT and FNYEAQ (reference sequence). The CDR3 reads CASSLGSGEETQYF. For the CDR3, the DNA is TGTGCTAGCAGCTTAGGTTCAGGGGAAGAGACCCAGTACTTC.

The chain couples TRBV9 to TRBJ1-6; TRBD1 aligns across 7 bases. J lost 8 bases, V lost 2 bases, and 4 bases had no gene match. Per the germline V gene, CDR1 is SGDLS and CDR2 is YYNGEE. This CDR3 comprises 14 residues. Written as DNA, the CDR3 is TGTGCCAGCAGCGTGGGGGACAGATATTCACCCCTCCACTTT. It codes for CASSVGDRYSPLHF. The complete variable domain, with remaining parts taken from reference TRBV9 and TRBJ1-6, reads DSGVTQTPKHLITATGQRVTLRCSPRSGDLSVYWYQQSLDQGLQFLIQYYNGEERAKGNILERFSAQQFPDLHSELNLSSLELGDSALYFCASSVGDRYSPLHFGNGTRLTVT.

The CDR3 DNA follows: TGTGCCATCAGTGACAGGGAGGACACTGAAGCTTTCTTT. It translates to CAISDREDTEAFF. The chain combines TRBV10-3 with TRBJ1-1, with D possibly matching TRBD1 (5 bases). Germline values: CDR1 ENHRY, CDR2 SYGVKD. Trimming stripped 3 bases from V and 3 bases from J, with 8 bases between. The length of the CDR3 is 13 residues.

This clone was detected a few times. The chain recombines TRBV29-1 with TRBJ1-2, with D tentatively TRBD1 (5 bases). Germline loops: CDR1 SQVTM, CDR2 ANQGSEA. This CDR3 is 10 amino acids long. Trimming left V 4 bases short and J 8 bases short, with 8 bases between. The chain's CDR3 is CSVGDGGYTF. Here the CDR3 DNA reads TGCAGCGTTGGGGACGGAGGCTACACCTTC.

The CDR3 reads CASSLPPGQGASPLHF. CDR3 DNA: TGCGCCAGCAGCTTACCACCGGGACAGGGGGCATCACCCCTCCACTTT. This sequence joins TRBV5-1 and TRBJ1-6; 12 bases agree with TRBD1. Per germline, CDR1 SGHRS and CDR2 YFSETQ. The CDR3 runs to 16 residues. V lost 2 bases to trimming and J lost 10 bases; unmatched junction nucleotides: 7.

The rearrangement joins TRBV5-4 to TRBJ2-1, with 12 bases fitting TRBD2. The CDR3 totals 17 residues. In germline, CDR1 is SGHNT, CDR2 YYREEE (reference sequence). Germline trimming cut 4 bases from V and 6 bases from J; bases unmatched to any gene: 11. Written as DNA, the CDR3 is TGTGCCAGCAGCCCCTATCTAGCGGGGGGGCCCCGCAATGAGCAGTTCTTC. It codes for CASSPYLAGGPRNEQFF.

J is TRBJ2-2 and V is TRBV9, with D uncertain. V lost 2 bases, J lost 0 bases, and 8 bases lay in between. CDR1 and CDR2 from the germline V gene are SGDLS and YYNGEE. This CDR3 is built from 15 residues. DNA for the CDR3: TGTGCCAGCAGCGTCCGTGGGTCGAACACCGGGGAGCTGTTTTTT. Protein product: CASSVRGSNTGELFF.

The CDR3 DNA is TGTGCCAGCACCCCAGGAGCCTCAACATATGGCTACACCTTC. Translating gives CASTPGASTYGYTF. This chain joins TRBV7-2 and TRBJ1-2; D unclear. Germline V lookup: CDR1 SGHTA, CDR2 FQGNSA. V lost 7 bases to trimming and J lost 5 bases, with 17 bases between them. This CDR3 contains 14 residues.

This rearrangement joins TRBV6-5 to TRBJ1-1; D is undetermined. The germline gives CDR1 MNHEY, CDR2 SVGAGI. This CDR3 region has 12 residues. The V and J ends lost 2 bases and 2 bases respectively, with 3 bases between them. CDR3 protein: CASSYHNTEAFF. CDR3 sequence (DNA): TGTGCCAGCAGTTACCATAACACTGAAGCTTTCTTT.

This rearrangement joins TRBV19 to TRBJ1-1; D gene ambiguous. Germline V gene lookup returns CDR1 LNHDA and CDR2 SQIVND (reference sequence). The germline V and J ends were trimmed by 4 bases and 0 bases, with 6 bases remaining between them. This CDR3 has 13 amino acids. The CDR3 nucleotides read TGTGCCAGTAGTAGGGTTTTGAACACTGAAGCTTTCTTT. It encodes CASSRVLNTEAFF.

This sequence joins TRBV5-5 and TRBJ2-4, with TRBD1 identical over 9 bases. J was trimmed by 9 bases and V by 0 bases; bases with no gene match: 4. Per the germline V gene, CDR1 is SGHKS and CDR2 is YYEKEE (reference sequence). The CDR3 is 14 residues long. DNA for the CDR3: TGTGCCAGCAGCTTGGTGACAGGGGGAGGCATTCAGTACTTC. It encodes CASSLVTGGGIQYF.

This clone is large. The CDR3 DNA sequence: TGTGCCAGCAGTTATGGCAGGGGGAACACTGAAGCTTTCTTT. Its translation is CASSYGRGNTEAFF. The chain couples TRBV27 to TRBJ1-1; possible D gene TRBD1, 6 bases. Germline CDR1 and CDR2: MNHEY and SMNVEV (reference sequence). Trimming cost V 4 bases and J 1 base, with 10 bases left between them. The CDR3 runs 14 residues.

The J gene is TRBJ2-3, the V gene TRBV5-1; D is uncertain. CDR3 size: 12 residues. The germline CDR1 and CDR2 sequences are SGHRS and YFSETQ. Trimming shortened V by 0 bases and J by 4 bases, and 3 bases separated the two germline ends. This CDR3 is CASSLAADTQYF. The CDR3 DNA reads TGCGCCAGCAGCTTGGCAGCAGATACGCAGTATTTT.

At least ten counts were recorded for this clone. The J gene is TRBJ2-4, the V gene TRBV30, with D unresolved. The germline V gene encodes CDR1 GTSNPN and CDR2 SVGIG (reference sequence). The CDR3 has 12 residues. CDR3 loop: CSADNTKNIQYF. The CDR3 DNA reads as TGTTCCGCTGACAACACCAAAAACATTCAGTACTTC.

The V gene is TRBV19, the J gene TRBJ2-1; D is perhaps TRBD2 (6 bases). Trimming removed 4 bases from V and 16 bases from J, with 20 bases in between. This CDR3 has 13 amino acids. The germline gives CDR1 LNHDA, CDR2 SQIVND (reference sequence). CDR3 amino acids: CASSTLLTEGYFF. CDR3 nucleotides: TGTGCCAGTAGTACCCTCCTCACGGAGGGGTATTTCTTC.

This clone has a single count. The rearrangement links TRBV30 to TRBJ2-7, with D hard to call. Trimming took 1 base from V and 4 from J, leaving 23 bases between them. Germline CDR1 GTSNPN, CDR2 SVGIG (reference sequence). This CDR3 has 17 amino acids. CDR3 in amino acids: CAWSAQRVPTWRYEQYF. The CDR3 DNA reads TGTGCCTGGAGTGCCCAACGGGTCCCAACCTGGAGATACGAGCAGTACTTC.